This T cell receptor (beta chain) originates from a study of OX40 agonist ivuxolimab in advanced cancers. As for the study in general: A mean age of roughly 62 years, range roughly 23 to 85, was recorded, and approximately 79% were male.

Concerning this clone: What it binds is not known.

Study observations and caveats: The study observed clonal expansion of CD4+ and CD8+ blood T cells by week 6 at 0.1 to 3.0 mg/kg.

Generated by immunoSEQ multiplex PCR, the TCRdb table keeps only in-frame clones and is missing some. The sample includes roughly 69,000 clones, under 95% of them seen just once. The CDR3 runs to 14 residues. Trimming at V came to 5 bases and at J to 2 bases, leaving 4 bases not matched to a gene. The germline V gene encodes CDR1 KGHSH and CDR2 LQKENI. Researchers took blood at baseline, on cycle 4 day 1, and on cycle 7 day 1. Material: CD4+ or CD8+ T cells sorted from blood, obtained in a trial of the OX40 agonist ivuxolimab. The chain joins TRBV18 to TRBJ2-3; TRBD1 agrees at 7 bases. This clonotype was sampled from an adult with an advanced solid tumor such as melanoma, head and neck, liver or kidney cancer. The CDR3 reads CASSGTGATDTQYF. Here the CDR3 DNA reads TGTGCCAGCTCAGGTACAGGGGCCACAGATACGCAGTATTTT.